The next 11 T cell receptor beta chains were all read from a single sample in a study of cytomegalovirus exposure and HLA in healthy donors. Researchers ran the PCR with 60 Vbeta and 13 Jbeta primers. Only in-frame clones appear in the TCRdb table, and some are missing; sequencing was by immunoSEQ multiplex PCR. The repertoire includes more than 150,000 clones, approximately 80% of them detected once, and 2.1% sits in the top ten. Material for sequencing was PBMCs. The receptors come from a woman between 18 and 30 years old in good health and CMV-seropositive.

To note about this clone: Mismatch with germline at one junction end may stem from a read error. The chain joins TRBV6-1 to TRBJ1-6; tentatively, D is TRBD1 (6 bases). This CDR3 contains 14 residues. Per the germline V gene, CDR1 is MNHNS and CDR2 is SASEGT. In DNA form, the CDR3 reads TGTGCCAACAGTCTAGGACAGCTTAATTCACCCCTCCACTTT. Translating gives CANSLGQLNSPLHF.

The chain recombines TRBV29-1 with TRBJ2-1; 7 positions agree with TRBD1. This CDR3 comprises 16 residues. CDR1 and CDR2 (germline): SQVTM, ANQGSEA. V lost 0 bases, J lost 5 bases, and 10 bases stayed unmatched. CDR3 DNA sequence: TGCAGCGTTGAAGAACTCGGACAGGTGCAGGACAATGAGCAGTTCTTC. Residues: CSVEELGQVQDNEQFF.

The rearrangement joins TRBV7-9 to TRBJ1-1; TRBD1 is a possible D gene (6 bases). The germline V and J ends were trimmed by 5 bases and 5 bases, with 12 bases remaining between them. This CDR3 has 13 residues. Germline V gene lookup returns CDR1 SEHNR and CDR2 FQNEAQ (reference sequence). DNA for the CDR3: TGTGCCAGCAGCACCACAGGGACGACTGAAGCTTTCTTT. Translated, it gives CASSTTGTTEAFF.

The chain has TRBV29-1 and TRBJ1-1; 9 positions match TRBD1. V dropped 7 bases and J dropped 3; count of bases not matched to a gene: 6. Per the germline V gene, CDR1 is SQVTM and CDR2 is ANQGSEA. CDR3 length: 13 residues. CDR3 nucleotide sequence: TGCAGCGCTGGAGACAGGGGGGACACTGAAGCTTTCTTT. It yields the protein CSAGDRGDTEAFF.

The chain links TRBV2 to TRBJ1-1, with TRBD1 identical over 7 bases. CDR1 is SNHLY, CDR2 FYNNEI, per germline. The V and J ends lost 2 bases and 5 bases, in that order; junction bases with no gene match: 5. This CDR3 region has 14 residues. DNA of the CDR3: TGTGCCAGCAGTGAAAAGACAGGGAGAACTGAAGCTTTCTTT. The encoded protein is CASSEKTGRTEAFF.

This CDR3 is CAWSLTSSYNEQFF. For the CDR3, the DNA is TGTGCCTGGAGTTTGACTAGCAGCTACAATGAGCAGTTCTTC. V usage is TRBV30 and J usage is TRBJ2-1, with 7 bases fitting TRBD2. The CDR3 totals 14 residues. V lost 2 bases, J lost 3 bases, and 4 bases stayed unmatched. CDR1 and CDR2 from the germline V gene are GTSNPN and SVGIG (reference sequence).

This rearrangement joins TRBV4-1 to TRBJ2-1; 8 bases align to TRBD1. CDR1 is MGHRA and CDR2 is YSYEKL in the germline V gene. There are 18 residues in the CDR3. The J segment lost 7 bases and the V segment lost 0 bases, leaving 14 bases of the junction unmatched. The CDR3 nucleotides are TGCGCCAGCAGCCAAGATATGAGACAGGGGATAATTTTAAATGAGCAGTTCTTC. Translation gives CASSQDMRQGIILNEQFF.

The rearrangement links TRBV5-6 to TRBJ2-7; D not certain. V lost 1 base and J lost 3, with 8 bases in between. This CDR3 region has 13 residues. CDR1 is SGHDT, CDR2 YYEEEE, per germline. CDR3 in amino acids: CASSLQDSYEQYF. The CDR3 DNA reads TGTGCCAGCAGCTTGCAGGATAGCTACGAGCAGTACTTC.

This clone was observed a few times. The J gene is TRBJ2-4, the V gene TRBV7-2, with 7 bases aligning to TRBD2. Germline CDR1 reads SGHTA; CDR2 reads FQGNSA. V was pared by 3 bases and J by 8 bases, with 4 bases of the junction left unmatched. The CDR3 runs 13 residues. The chain's CDR3 is CASSFGGGDIQYF. The CDR3 nucleotides are TGTGCCAGCAGCTTTGGGGGGGGTGACATTCAGTACTTC.

This clone was found once. This chain links TRBV27 with TRBJ2-6; D is undetermined. The CDR3 length is 14 residues. Trimming stripped 6 bases from V and 0 bases from J, with 6 bases between. Germline values: CDR1 MNHEY, CDR2 SMNVEV (reference sequence). Here the CDR3 DNA reads TGTGCCAGCAGCAGAACCTCTGGGGCCAACGTCCTGACTTTC. It yields the protein CASSRTSGANVLTF.

The genes are TRBV11-2 and TRBJ1-1; TRBD1 matches 9 bases. CDR1 SGHAT and CDR2 FQNNGV come from the germline V gene. CDR3 length equals 16 residues. With 4 bases clipped from V and 6 bases from J, the junction kept 12 bases outside the gene matches. The CDR3: CASSSHTRDREPEAFF. CDR3 nucleotide sequence: TGTGCCAGCAGCTCCCACACCCGGGACAGGGAGCCTGAAGCTTTCTTT. Full variable domain (remainder filled in from reference TRBV11-2 and TRBJ1-1): EAGVAQSPRYKIIEKRQSVAFWCNPISGHATLYWYQQILGQGPKLLIQFQNNGVVDDSQLPKDRFSAERLKGVDSTLKIQPAKLEDSAVYLCASSSHTRDREPEAFFGQGTRLTVV.